The T cell receptor (beta chain) described here comes from a study of technical replicates of blood from a few donors. Germline V CDR1 and CDR2: SGHAT, FQDESV (reference sequence). The CDR3 spans 16 residues. V trimming: 5 bases; J trimming: 6 bases; junction bases outside the gene matches: 14. Repertoires were generated with immunoSEQ multiplex PCR, while TCRdb's copy carries only in-frame clones and drops some. The sample carries about 69,000 clones, about 87% recorded once. The sequencing input was PBMCs. The receptor comes from a human donor in good health. Some clones in this sample may be carry-over from other donors' samples. This chain links TRBV11-1 with TRBJ2-3; 7 nucleotides match TRBD1. CDR3 sequence (DNA): TGTGCCAGCAGCCGAAGCGGCGCAGGGGGATCGGATACGCAGTATTTT. Translating it yields CASSRSGAGGSDTQYF.